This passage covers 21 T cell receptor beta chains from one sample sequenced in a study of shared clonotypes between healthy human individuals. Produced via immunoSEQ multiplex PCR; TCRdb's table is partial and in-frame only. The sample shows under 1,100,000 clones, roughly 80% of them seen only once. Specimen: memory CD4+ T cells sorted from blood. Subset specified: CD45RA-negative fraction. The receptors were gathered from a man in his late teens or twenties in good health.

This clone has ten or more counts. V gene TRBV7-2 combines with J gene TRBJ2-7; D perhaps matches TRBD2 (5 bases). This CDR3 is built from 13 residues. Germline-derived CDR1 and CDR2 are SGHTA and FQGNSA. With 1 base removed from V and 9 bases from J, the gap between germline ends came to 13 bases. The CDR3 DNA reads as TGTGCCAGCAGCTTAGGGGGTGACGCGGGGCAGTACTTC. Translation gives CASSLGGDAGQYF.

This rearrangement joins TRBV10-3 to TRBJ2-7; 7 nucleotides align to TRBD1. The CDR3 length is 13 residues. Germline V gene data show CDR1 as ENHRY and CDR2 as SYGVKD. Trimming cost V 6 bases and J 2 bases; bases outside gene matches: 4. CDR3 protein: CAISLDRAYEQYF. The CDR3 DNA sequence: TGTGCCATCAGCCTTGACAGGGCCTACGAGCAGTACTTC.

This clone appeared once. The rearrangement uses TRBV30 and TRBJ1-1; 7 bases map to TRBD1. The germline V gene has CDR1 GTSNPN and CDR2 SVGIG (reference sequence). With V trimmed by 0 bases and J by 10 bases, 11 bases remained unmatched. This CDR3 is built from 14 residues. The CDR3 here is CAWSVPGQARGAFF. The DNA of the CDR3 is TGTGCCTGGAGTGTACCAGGACAGGCCCGGGGAGCTTTCTTT.

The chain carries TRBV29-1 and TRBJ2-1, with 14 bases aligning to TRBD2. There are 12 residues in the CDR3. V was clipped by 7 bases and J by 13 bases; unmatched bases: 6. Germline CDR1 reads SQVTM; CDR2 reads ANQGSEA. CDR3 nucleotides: TGCAGCGCAGAGACTAGCGGGAGGGGTCAGTTCTTC. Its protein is CSAETSGRGQFF.

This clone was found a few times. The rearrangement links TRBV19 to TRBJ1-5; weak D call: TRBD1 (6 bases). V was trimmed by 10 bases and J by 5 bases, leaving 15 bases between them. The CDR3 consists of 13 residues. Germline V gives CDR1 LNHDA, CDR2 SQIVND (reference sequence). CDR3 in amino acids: CATLGQYYQPQHF. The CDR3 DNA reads TGTGCCACCCTAGGACAGTACTATCAGCCCCAGCATTTT. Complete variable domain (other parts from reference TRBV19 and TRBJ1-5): DGGITQSPKYLFRKEGQNVTLSCEQNLNHDAMYWYRQDPGQGLRLIYYSQIVNDFQKGDIAEGYSVSREKKESFPLTVTSAQKNPTAFYLCATLGQYYQPQHFGDGTRLSIL.

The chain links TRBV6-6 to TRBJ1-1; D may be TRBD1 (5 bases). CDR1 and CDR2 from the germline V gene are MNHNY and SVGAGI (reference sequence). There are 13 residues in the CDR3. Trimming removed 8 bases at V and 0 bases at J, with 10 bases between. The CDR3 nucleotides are TGTGCCAGCCCCGGGGGGATGAACACTGAAGCTTTCTTT. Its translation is CASPGGMNTEAFF.

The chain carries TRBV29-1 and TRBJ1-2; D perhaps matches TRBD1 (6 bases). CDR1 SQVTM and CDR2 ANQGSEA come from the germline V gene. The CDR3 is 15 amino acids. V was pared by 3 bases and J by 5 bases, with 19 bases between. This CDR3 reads CSVEGLFGGGYGYTF. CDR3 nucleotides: TGCAGCGTTGAGGGACTTTTCGGGGGCGGGTATGGCTACACCTTC.

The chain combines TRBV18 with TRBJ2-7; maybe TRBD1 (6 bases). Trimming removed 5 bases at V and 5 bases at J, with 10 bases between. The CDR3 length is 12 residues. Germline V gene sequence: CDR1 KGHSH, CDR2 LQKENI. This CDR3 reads CASSLNRDEQYF. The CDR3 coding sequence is TGTGCCAGCTCATTAAACAGGGACGAGCAGTACTTC.

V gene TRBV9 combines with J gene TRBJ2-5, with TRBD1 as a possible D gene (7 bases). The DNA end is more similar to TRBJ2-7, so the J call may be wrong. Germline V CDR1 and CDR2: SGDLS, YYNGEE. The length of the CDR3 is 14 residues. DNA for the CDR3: TGTGCCAGCAGCGTAGGGAGGGACAGCGACGAGCAGTACTTC. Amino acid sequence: CASSVGRDSDEQYF.

The CDR3 spells CASSITLMNTEAFF. CDR3 nucleotide sequence: TGTGCCAGTAGTATAACCCTAATGAACACTGAAGCTTTCTTT. The V and J genes are TRBV19 and TRBJ1-1; D is unclear. CDR3 length: 14 residues. V lost 2 bases, J lost 0 bases, and 7 bases lay in between. The V gene's germline CDR1 is LNHDA and CDR2 SQIVND (reference sequence).

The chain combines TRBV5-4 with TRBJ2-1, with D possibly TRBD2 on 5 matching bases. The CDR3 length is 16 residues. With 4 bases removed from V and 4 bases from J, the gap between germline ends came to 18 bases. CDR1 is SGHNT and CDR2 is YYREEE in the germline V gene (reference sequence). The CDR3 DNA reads TGTGCCAGCAGCATCCTAGCTTCGGGTAGTTACAATGAGCAGTTCTTC. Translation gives CASSILASGSYNEQFF.

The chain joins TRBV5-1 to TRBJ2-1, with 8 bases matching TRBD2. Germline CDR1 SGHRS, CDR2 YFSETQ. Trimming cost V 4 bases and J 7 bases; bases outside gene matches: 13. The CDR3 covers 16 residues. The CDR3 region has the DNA TGCGCCAGCAGCAGACCACCGGGACTAGTGGTAAATGAGCAGTTCTTC. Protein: CASSRPPGLVVNEQFF.

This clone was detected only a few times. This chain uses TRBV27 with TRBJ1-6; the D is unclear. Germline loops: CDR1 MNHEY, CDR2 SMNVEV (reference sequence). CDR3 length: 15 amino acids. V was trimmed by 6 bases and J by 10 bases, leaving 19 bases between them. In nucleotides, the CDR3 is TGTGCCAGCAGCCGTGGCGGAGGGCTGGAATCACCCCTCCACTTT. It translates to CASSRGGGLESPLHF.

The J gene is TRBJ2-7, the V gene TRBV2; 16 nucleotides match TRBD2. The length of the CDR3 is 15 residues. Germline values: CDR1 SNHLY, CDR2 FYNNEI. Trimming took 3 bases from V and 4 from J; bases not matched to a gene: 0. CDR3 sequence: CASSEGLAGGYEQYF. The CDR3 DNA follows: TGTGCCAGCAGTGAGGGACTAGCGGGAGGGTACGAGCAGTACTTC.

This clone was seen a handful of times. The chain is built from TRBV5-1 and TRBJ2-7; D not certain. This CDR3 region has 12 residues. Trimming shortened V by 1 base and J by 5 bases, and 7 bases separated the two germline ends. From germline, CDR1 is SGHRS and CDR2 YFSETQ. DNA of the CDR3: TGCGCCAGCAGCTTGTCGGGTAACGAGCAGTACTTC. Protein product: CASSLSGNEQYF.

CDR3 sequence (DNA): TGTGCCAGTAGTATTCCGGGCACCCAAAATCAGCCCCAGCATTTT. It specifies CASSIPGTQNQPQHF. The chain is built from TRBV19 and TRBJ1-5; no reliable D call. The germline V gene encodes CDR1 LNHDA and CDR2 SQIVND (reference sequence). V was cut by 3 bases and J by 4 bases, with 13 bases left in between. The CDR3 spans 15 residues.

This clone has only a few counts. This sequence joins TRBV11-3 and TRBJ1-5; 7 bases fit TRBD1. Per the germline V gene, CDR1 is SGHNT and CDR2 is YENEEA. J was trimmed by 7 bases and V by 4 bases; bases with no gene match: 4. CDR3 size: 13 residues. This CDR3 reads CASSWLQGQPQHF. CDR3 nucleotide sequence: TGTGCCAGCAGCTGGTTACAGGGGCAGCCCCAGCATTTT.

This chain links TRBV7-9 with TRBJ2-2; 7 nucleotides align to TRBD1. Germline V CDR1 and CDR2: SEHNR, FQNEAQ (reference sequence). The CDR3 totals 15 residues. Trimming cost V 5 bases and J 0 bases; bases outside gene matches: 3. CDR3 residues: CASSPTGSNTGELFF. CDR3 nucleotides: TGTGCCAGCAGCCCGACAGGGTCGAACACCGGGGAGCTGTTTTTT.

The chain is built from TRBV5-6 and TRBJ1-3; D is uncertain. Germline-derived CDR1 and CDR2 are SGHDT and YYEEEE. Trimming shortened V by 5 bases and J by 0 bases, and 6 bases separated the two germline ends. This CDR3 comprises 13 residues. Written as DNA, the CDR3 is TGTGCCAGCAGGTTCGCCTCTGGAAACACCATATATTTT. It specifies CASRFASGNTIYF.

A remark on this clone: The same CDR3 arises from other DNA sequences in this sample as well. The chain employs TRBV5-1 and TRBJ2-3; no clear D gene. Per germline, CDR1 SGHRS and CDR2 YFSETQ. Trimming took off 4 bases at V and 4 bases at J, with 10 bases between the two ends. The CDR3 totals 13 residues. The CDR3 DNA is TGCGCCAGCAGCCTCTCCGGCGCAGATACGCAGTATTTT. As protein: CASSLSGADTQYF.

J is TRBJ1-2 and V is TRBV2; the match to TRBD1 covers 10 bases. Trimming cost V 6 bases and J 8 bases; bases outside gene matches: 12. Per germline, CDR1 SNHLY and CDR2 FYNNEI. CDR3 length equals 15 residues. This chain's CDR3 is CASRTQTGGLRGYTF. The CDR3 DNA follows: TGTGCCAGCAGGACCCAGACAGGGGGCTTGAGGGGCTACACCTTC. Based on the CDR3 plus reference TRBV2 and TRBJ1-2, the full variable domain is EPEVTQTPSHQVTQMGQEVILRCVPISNHLYFYWYRQILGQKVEFLVSFYNNEISEKSEIFDDQFSVERPDGSNFTLKIRSTKLEDSAMYFCASRTQTGGLRGYTFGSGTRLTVV.